This passage covers 22 T cell receptor beta chains from one sample sequenced in a study of blood T cell repertoires in COVID-19. This table comes from immunoSEQ multiplex PCR, and its TCRdb copy is limited to in-frame clones, with some not included. The table records roughly 100,000 clones, approximately 90% of them present only once. Sequences were obtained from peripheral blood. The receptors were sampled from a human donor with COVID-19, enrolled during active disease. The donor label of this sample is uncertain.

The J gene is TRBJ1-4, the V gene TRBV6-5; tentatively, D is TRBD1 (5 bases). The CDR3 length is 14 residues. Germline CDR1 and CDR2: MNHEY and SVGAGI. Trimming cost V 5 bases and J 5 bases, with 12 bases left between them. CDR3 residues: CASSLGGENEKLFF. The DNA for the CDR3 is TGTGCCAGCAGTCTGGGGGGGGAGAATGAAAAACTGTTTTTT.

The chain joins TRBV10-3 to TRBJ1-2; TRBD1 agrees at 8 bases. The CDR3 has 15 amino acids. Germline V lookup: CDR1 ENHRY, CDR2 SYGVKD. Trimming cost V 6 bases and J 4 bases; bases outside gene matches: 10. In nucleotides, the CDR3 is TGTGCCATCAGCCCCGAGGAAGGACAGGGCTATGGCTACACCTTC. Translating it yields CAISPEEGQGYGYTF.

The CDR3 here is CASSQGAGDFDEQFF. The CDR3 nucleotides read TGTGCCAGCAGCCAAGGAGCGGGAGATTTCGATGAGCAGTTCTTC. The rearrangement joins TRBV3-1 (or the pseudogene TRBV3-2) to TRBJ2-1; TRBD2 matches at 8 bases. Germline V gives CDR1 LGHDT, CDR2 YNNKEL (reference sequence). J lost 8 bases, V lost 1 base, and 7 bases had no gene match. The CDR3 loop spans 15 amino acids.

The chain uses TRBV3-1 (or the pseudogene TRBV3-2) and TRBJ2-7, with TRBD2 matching 11 bases. The CDR3 consists of 16 residues. Per the germline V gene, CDR1 is LGHDT and CDR2 is YNNKEL (reference sequence). V shed 1 base and J 3 bases; nucleotides not matched to a gene: 5. CDR3 amino acids: CASSQGTSGLLYEQYF. The CDR3 DNA reads as TGTGCCAGCAGCCAAGGGACTAGCGGGTTACTCTACGAGCAGTACTTC.

The chain employs TRBV2 and TRBJ2-3; 8 bases map to TRBD2. The CDR3 totals 15 residues. With V trimmed by 7 bases and J by 0 bases, 6 bases remained unmatched. Germline values: CDR1 SNHLY, CDR2 FYNNEI. In DNA, the CDR3 is TGTGCCAGCAAAGCGGGGGCGCCTAGCACAGATACGCAGTATTTT. Its translation is CASKAGAPSTDTQYF.

This clone appeared a single time. The rearrangement joins TRBV6-5 to TRBJ2-7, with D perhaps matching TRBD1 (5 bases). Trimming took off 6 bases at V and 3 bases at J, with 18 bases between the two ends. Per germline, CDR1 MNHEY and CDR2 SVGAGI. This CDR3 is built from 15 residues. The CDR3 bases are TGTGCCAGCAGCAACAGCCGGACACTACACTACGAGCAGTACTTC. Residues: CASSNSRTLHYEQYF.

In its sample, this clone was seen once. The rearrangement links TRBV6-1 to TRBJ2-7; no definite D call. Trimming left V 0 bases short and J 2 bases short, with 8 bases between. The CDR3 sequence is 14 residues long. In germline, CDR1 is MNHNS, CDR2 SASEGT. Here the CDR3 reads CASSEAVGAYEQYF. CDR3 coding DNA: TGTGCCAGCAGTGAAGCAGTCGGAGCCTACGAGCAGTACTTC.

This chain connects TRBV11-3 to TRBJ2-1, with 10 bases matching TRBD2. This CDR3 is 14 amino acids long. The J segment lost 11 bases and the V segment lost 1 base, leaving 5 bases of the junction unmatched. Per the germline V gene, CDR1 is SGHNT and CDR2 is YENEEA. The CDR3 DNA is TGTGCCAGCAGCTTAGTCGCGGGACTAGCGAAGCAGTTCTTC. Translating gives CASSLVAGLAKQFF. Full variable domain (remainder filled in from reference TRBV11-3 and TRBJ2-1): EAGVVQSPRYKIIEKKQPVAFWCNPISGHNTLYWYLQNLGQGPELLIRYENEEAVDDSQLPKDRFSAERLKGVDSTLKIQPAELGDSAVYLCASSLVAGLAKQFFGPGTRLTVL.

The CDR3 nucleotides are TGTGCCAGTACCAGGAGGGGGCGGGTTAACGCCAAAAACATTCAGTACTTC. It translates to CASTRRGRVNAKNIQYF. The chain joins TRBV19 to TRBJ2-4; tentatively, D is TRBD1 (7 bases). The CDR3 contains 17 residues. The germline CDR1 and CDR2 sequences are LNHDA and SQIVND (reference sequence). V was cut by 7 bases and J by 1 base, with 20 bases left in between.

V is TRBV5-1 and J is TRBJ2-1, with TRBD2 identical over 7 bases. V gave up 5 bases and J gave up 0 bases; unmatched junction bases: 11. Germline-derived CDR1 and CDR2 are SGHRS and YFSETQ. CDR3 length equals 17 residues. The DNA of the CDR3 is TGCGCCAGCAGTAAAAAGGCGGGGGATAGCTCCTACAATGAGCAGTTCTTC. Its protein is CASSKKAGDSSYNEQFF. Together with reference TRBV5-1 and TRBJ2-1, the CDR3 gives the full variable domain: KAGVTQTPRYLIKTRGQQVTLSCSPISGHRSVSWYQQTPGQGLQFLFEYFSETQRNKGNFPGRFSGRQFSNSRSEMNVSTLELGDSALYLCASSKKAGDSSYNEQFFGPGTRLTVL.

This chain links TRBV11-2 with TRBJ2-7, with 9 positions matching TRBD2. The CDR3 runs to 17 residues. J was trimmed by 0 bases and V by 3 bases; bases with no gene match: 9. Germline CDR1 and CDR2: SGHAT and FQNNGV. DNA of the CDR3: TGTGCCAGCAGCTTCTGGCTAGCGGGGCGGAGCTCCTACGAGCAGTACTTC. Its protein is CASSFWLAGRSSYEQYF.

The rearrangement links TRBV4-2 to TRBJ2-5, with 13 bases matching TRBD2. V lost 1 base, J lost 3 bases, and 5 bases stayed unmatched. The germline gives CDR1 LGHNA, CDR2 YNFKEQ. The CDR3 has 17 amino acids. CDR3 nucleotide sequence: TGTGCCAGCAGCCAAGGTTATGGGACTAGCGGGGAAGAGACCCAGTACTTC. This gives the protein CASSQGYGTSGEETQYF.

The chain joins TRBV13 to TRBJ2-1, with TRBD1 identical over 7 bases. The ends lost 7 bases at V and 9 bases at J; junction bases unmatched: 6. This CDR3 is 12 amino acids long. CDR1 and CDR2 from the germline V gene are PRHDT and FYEKMQ (reference sequence). The CDR3 spells CASTRGQGEQFF. The CDR3 region has the DNA TGTGCCAGCACTAGGGGGCAGGGTGAGCAGTTCTTC.

The chain uses TRBV10-3 and TRBJ1-5; D is possibly TRBD1 (6 bases). The germline V and J ends were trimmed by 5 bases and 7 bases, with 12 bases remaining between them. This CDR3 has 13 residues. Germline V gene lookup returns CDR1 ENHRY and CDR2 SYGVKD. The CDR3 loop reads CAISIQGAQPQHF. For the CDR3, the DNA is TGTGCCATCAGTATACAGGGAGCCCAGCCCCAGCATTTT.

This clone was observed a single time. This rearrangement joins TRBV25-1 to TRBJ2-5; 14 nucleotides agree with TRBD2. The CDR3 is made up of 17 amino acids. V lost 3 bases, J lost 5 bases, and 8 bases stayed unmatched. Germline V gene lookup returns CDR1 MGHDK and CDR2 SYGVNS. DNA of the CDR3: TGTGCCAGCAGTGACCTCAACCGGACTAGCGGGAGGGAGACCCAGTACTTC. Encoded protein: CASSDLNRTSGRETQYF. Supplemented by reference TRBV25-1 and TRBJ2-5, the full variable domain reads EADIYQTPRYLVIGTGKKITLECSQTMGHDKMYWYQQDPGMELHLIHYSYGVNSTEKGDLSSESTVSRIRTEHFPLTLESARPSHTSQYLCASSDLNRTSGRETQYFGPGTRLLVL.

V gene TRBV7-9 combines with J gene TRBJ2-2; 7 nucleotides align to TRBD2. Germline CDR1 reads SEHNR; CDR2 reads FQNEAQ (reference sequence). The CDR3 extends over 13 amino acids. With 5 bases clipped from V and 7 bases from J, the junction kept 4 bases outside the gene matches. DNA for the CDR3: TGTGCCAGCAGCCAGCGGGATTTCGGGGAGCTGTTTTTT. It translates to CASSQRDFGELFF.

This chain links TRBV27 with TRBJ2-3; possibly TRBD1 for D (5 bases). The CDR3 runs to 13 residues. V was shortened by 8 bases and J by 0 bases, with 9 bases between the two germline ends. The germline CDR1 and CDR2 sequences are MNHEY and SMNVEV (reference sequence). The CDR3 region is CASWKGSTDTQYF. CDR3 in DNA: TGTGCCAGCTGGAAGGGGAGCACAGATACGCAGTATTTT.

The gene calls are TRBV27 and TRBJ1-6, with 9 bases matching TRBD1. The CDR3 covers 16 residues. V dropped 5 bases and J dropped 8; count of bases not matched to a gene: 10. Germline values: CDR1 MNHEY, CDR2 SMNVEV (reference sequence). The DNA for the CDR3 is TGTGCCAGCAGTCGTGGGACAGGGAGTTTCCATTCACCCCTCCACTTT. Amino acid sequence: CASSRGTGSFHSPLHF.

The rearrangement uses TRBV19 and TRBJ1-4; D gene unclear. The CDR3 has 13 residues. Per the germline V gene, CDR1 is LNHDA and CDR2 is SQIVND (reference sequence). Trimming stripped 4 bases from V and 10 bases from J, with 13 bases between. CDR3 region: CASSTRGDGKLFF. The CDR3 coding sequence is TGTGCCAGTAGTACCAGAGGAGACGGAAAACTGTTTTTT.

The chain's CDR3 is CASGFGEETQYF. The CDR3 DNA reads as TGTGCTAGTGGTTTTGGAGAGGAGACCCAGTACTTC. The rearrangement uses TRBV12-5 and TRBJ2-5; no definite D call. The germline V and J ends were trimmed by 3 bases and 5 bases, with 7 bases remaining between them. Looked up from germline, CDR1 is LGHNT and CDR2 is FRNRAP. The CDR3 consists of 12 residues.

The CDR3: CASSQTGGGGDTEAFF. The CDR3 DNA sequence: TGTGCCAGCAGCCAAACAGGGGGGGGTGGCGACACTGAAGCTTTCTTT. The chain joins TRBV3-1 (or the pseudogene TRBV3-2) to TRBJ1-1; 8 bases are shared with TRBD1. The germline V gene has CDR1 LGHDT and CDR2 YNNKEL (reference sequence). The J segment lost 3 bases and the V segment lost 2 bases, leaving 8 bases of the junction unmatched. CDR3 length equals 16 residues.

The chain employs TRBV5-6 and TRBJ2-7, with D possibly being TRBD2 (6 bases). This CDR3 region has 14 residues. V was trimmed by 0 bases and J by 6 bases, leaving 13 bases between them. Germline loops: CDR1 SGHDT, CDR2 YYEEEE. The CDR3 loop is CASSLGGGRGEQYF. CDR3 nucleotide sequence: TGTGCCAGCAGCTTGGGGGGAGGAAGGGGCGAGCAGTACTTC.